This T cell receptor (beta chain) was recovered during a study of spatial heterogeneity in lung cancer. About the study: For the average unique TCR and UMI combination, more than 9.5 occurrences appeared in raw reads.

CDR3 length equals 13 residues. V shed 0 bases and J shed 4 bases, with 5 bases lying between them. Germline V CDR1 and CDR2: SGDLS, YYNGEE. TCRdb re-called the 5' RACE reads with MiXCR, one entry per CDR3 protein. The sample has about 25,000 distinct CDR3 sequences, approximately 9% seen once. The table lists this clonotype with many counts. Its antigen remains unknown. The sample's time point: sample taken at primary tumor resection. Whole RNA from tumor, nontumor lung or frozen PBMC was sequenced unsorted. Overall study findings and caveats: Mutation counts in tumors were tracked by counts of expanded intratumoral alpha and beta TCRs.

This sequence originates from a male donor with early-stage non-small cell lung cancer. The source material was lung tumor tissue, sampled at surgery. The chain uses TRBV9 and TRBJ2-1; D is undetermined. The CDR3 sequence is CASSVAGYNEQFF. For the CDR3, the DNA is TGTGCCAGCAGCGTAGCCGGGTACAATGAGCAGTTCTTC.